This T cell receptor beta chain was documented in a study of CD8 T cells in cerebrospinal fluid in Alzheimer's disease. Across the whole study: CSF T cell clonal expansion was assessed by plate-based nested PCR and droplet-based sequencing.

A live/dead marker was used to sort live CSF cells for droplet sequencing. General study findings and limits: Compared with controls, mild cognitive impairment or Alzheimer's disease patients showed higher maximum CSF clone percentages.

Germline CDR1 is SGHDN and CDR2 is FVKESK. The CDR3 contains 14 residues. This clonotype is classed as medium-sized by frequency. The antigen remains unidentified. CSF cells were profiled by 10X single-cell V(D)J and 5' expression. From its re-call of the 10x single-cell sequencing reads, TCRdb lists each CDR3 protein once, without DNA. The table lists roughly 1,700 distinct CDR3 sequences. This clonotype was obtained from a human donor with mild cognitive impairment. The rearrangement joins TRBV14 to TRBJ2-6. Input material: cerebrospinal fluid. The CDR3 sequence is CASSPSSGANVLTF.